This TCR beta chain was retrieved from a study of Ad26.COV2.S vaccination and SARS-CoV-2 variants. Treatment here: 19 received Ad26.COV2.S at low or high dose, single or two shots; roughly five received placebo; per-sample allocation not given. Sampling occurred on day 63 after the first vaccine or placebo injection. Note on this clone: Antigen unknown. Other DNA sequences from this sample encode an identical CDR3 as well.

Study-level findings and limits: Once vaccination had occurred, spike-specific CD8+ and CD4+ T cell responses reportedly showed substantial breadth. Those who received the vaccine showed greater spike-specific TCR breadth than those given placebo.

Some clones are missing from TCRdb's copy, which holds only in-frame ones; the method was immunoSEQ multiplex PCR. The table lists 400,000 or so clones, approximately 86% of them singletons. Germline V CDR1 and CDR2: MNHEY, SVGEGT. The V end lost 5 bases, the J end lost 3 bases, and 7 bases lay between the germline ends. CDR3 length equals 12 residues. The chain employs TRBV6-2 or TRBV6-3 and TRBJ1-1, with D possibly TRBD1 on 6 matching bases. The clonotype originates from a person aged 18-60 years who received the Ad26.COV2.S COVID-19 vaccine or a placebo. This material consisted of peripheral blood, taken in a trial of Ad26.COV2.S vaccine versus placebo. The CDR3 region is CASSHRDTEAFF. The CDR3 DNA follows: TGTGCCAGCAGTCACAGGGACACTGAAGCTTTCTTT.